A selection of T cell receptor beta chains follows, all from one sample in a study of T cells in Graves' hyperthyroidism and ophthalmopathy. MiXCR was run by TCRdb on the multiplex PCR reads, yielding one entry per CDR3 protein. The sample contains 300,000 to 450,000 distinct CDR3 sequences, roughly 12% of which appear only once. Sequencing was carried out using blood. These receptors were obtained from a man aged 30-40 years with Graves' hyperthyroidism that later progressed to Graves' ophthalmopathy. CDR3s include the opening cysteine and the closing phenylalanine or tryptophan. D genes are given only for firm matches. Size is omitted from some rows. Given values are once, few, many or a class for expanded clones.

j_gene: TRBJ2-7
d_gene: TRBD2
v_gene: TRBV27
abundance: NA
CDR3nt: TGTGCCAGCAGTTATAGCGGGGTTCCCTCCTACGAGCAGTACTTC
CDR3aa: CASSYSGVPSYEQYF

j_gene: TRBJ1-1
d_gene: TRBD1
v_gene: TRBV6-2/TRBV6-3
abundance: NA
CDR3nt: TGTGCCAGCACTACGGGACAGATGAACACTGAAGCTTTCTTT
CDR3aa: CASTTGQMNTEAFF

j_gene: TRBJ2-1
d_gene: TRBD2
v_gene: TRBV15
abundance: few
CDR3nt: TGTGCCACCAGCGAGCGGGGGAACTCCTACAATGAGCAGTTCTTC
CDR3aa: CATSERGNSYNEQFF

j_gene: TRBJ1-4
d_gene: TRBD1
v_gene: TRBV5-1
abundance: NA
CDR3nt: TGCGCCAGCAGCTTGGACCCGGGACAGTCTAATGAAAAACTGTTTTTT
CDR3aa: CASSLDPGQSNEKLFF

j_gene: TRBJ2-3
d_gene: TRBD1
v_gene: TRBV7-9
abundance: many
CDR3nt: TGTGCCAGCAGCTCGACAGGGATAGGGACAGATACGCAGTATTTT
CDR3aa: CASSSTGIGTDTQYF

j_gene: TRBJ1-3
d_gene: NA
v_gene: TRBV12-3/TRBV12-4
abundance: many
CDR3nt: TGTGCCAGCAGTTTATCGGGGGTCTCTGGAAACACCATATATTTT
CDR3aa: CASSLSGVSGNTIYF

j_gene: TRBJ2-6
d_gene: NA
v_gene: TRBV5-1
abundance: NA
CDR3nt: TGCGCCAGCAGCTTGGTGGACTCTGGGGCCAACGTCCTGACTTTC
CDR3aa: CASSLVDSGANVLTF

j_gene: TRBJ1-4
d_gene: TRBD1
v_gene: TRBV6-1
abundance: NA
CDR3nt: TGTGCCAGCAGACCTTGGACAGGGGAGAATGAAAAACTGTTTTTT
CDR3aa: CASRPWTGENEKLFF

j_gene: TRBJ1-4
d_gene: NA
v_gene: TRBV6-5
abundance: many
CDR3nt: TGTGCCAGCAGTTACTCGGGGACAACTAATGAAAAACTGTTTTTT
CDR3aa: CASSYSGTTNEKLFF

j_gene: TRBJ1-2
d_gene: TRBD1
v_gene: TRBV6-6
abundance: NA
CDR3nt: TGTGCCAGCAGTTACGAGGGGACAGCTAACTATGGCTACACCTTC
CDR3aa: CASSYEGTANYGYTF

j_gene: TRBJ1-1
d_gene: NA
v_gene: TRBV9
abundance: many
CDR3nt: TGTGCCAGCAGCGTTATTGCGGGATCCGAGGCAACTTTCTTT
CDR3aa: CASSVIAGSEATFF

j_gene: TRBJ2-7
d_gene: TRBD1
v_gene: TRBV5-1
abundance: many
CDR3nt: TGCGCCAGCAGCTCGGGACAGACCGACGAGCAGTACTTC
CDR3aa: CASSSGQTDEQYF

j_gene: TRBJ2-4
d_gene: NA
v_gene: TRBV20-1
abundance: few
CDR3nt: TGCAGTCCCCAGGGGCGGGGGTGGTCCAAAAACATTCAGTACTTC
CDR3aa: CSPQGRGWSKNIQYF

j_gene: TRBJ1-1
d_gene: NA
v_gene: TRBV6-1
abundance: many
CDR3nt: TGTGCCAGCAGTGAAAGGTCAGGGAGGACTGAAGCTTTCTTT
CDR3aa: CASSERSGRTEAFF

j_gene: TRBJ1-5
d_gene: NA
v_gene: TRBV5-1
abundance: few
CDR3nt: TGCGCCAGCAGCGGGTGGGGACTACTGGGGTTTGATCAGCCCCAGCATTTT
CDR3aa: CASSGWGLLGFDQPQHF

j_gene: TRBJ2-2
d_gene: NA
v_gene: TRBV10-2
abundance: NA
CDR3nt: TGCGCCAGCAGTGAGCTTGGTAGGACCGGGGAGCTGTTTTTT
CDR3aa: CASSELGRTGELFF

j_gene: TRBJ2-5
d_gene: NA
v_gene: TRBV5-6
abundance: few
CDR3nt: TGTGCCAGCAGCCGGAGGAGGCTACCTGGGGAGACCCAGTACTTC
CDR3aa: CASSRRRLPGETQYF

j_gene: TRBJ2-7
d_gene: NA
v_gene: TRBV27
abundance: NA
CDR3nt: TGTGCCAGCAGTTTGGCGAGGGGAGTAACCTACGAGCAGTACTTC
CDR3aa: CASSLARGVTYEQYF

j_gene: TRBJ2-7
d_gene: NA
v_gene: TRBV9
abundance: few
CDR3nt: TGTGCCAGCAGCGTTGGGGAGGGACAGTCGACCTACGAGCAGTACTTC
CDR3aa: CASSVGEGQSTYEQYF

j_gene: TRBJ2-7
d_gene: NA
v_gene: TRBV7-2
abundance: NA
CDR3nt: TGTGCCAGCAGCCTGTGGGGCGAGCAGTACTTC
CDR3aa: CASSLWGEQYF

j_gene: TRBJ2-1
d_gene: TRBD2
v_gene: TRBV11-3
abundance: NA
CDR3nt: TGTGCCAGCAGCTTAGAACTAGCGGGGGGTCCTTACAATGAGCAGTTCTTC
CDR3aa: CASSLELAGGPYNEQFF

j_gene: TRBJ1-6
d_gene: NA
v_gene: TRBV11-3
abundance: many
CDR3nt: TGTGCCAGCAGCTTAGGCGCGACAGGCGAGAATTCACCCCTCCACTTT
CDR3aa: CASSLGATGENSPLHF

j_gene: TRBJ2-3
d_gene: NA
v_gene: TRBV27
abundance: few
CDR3nt: TGTGCCAGCAGTGATTCGGACAGCACAGATACGCAGTATTTT
CDR3aa: CASSDSDSTDTQYF

j_gene: TRBJ2-3
d_gene: NA
v_gene: TRBV6-6
abundance: few
CDR3nt: TGTGCCAGCAGTTACGACCCCACAGATACGCAGTATTTT
CDR3aa: CASSYDPTDTQYF

j_gene: TRBJ1-6
d_gene: NA
v_gene: TRBV11-2
abundance: many
CDR3nt: TGTGCCAGCAGCTTAGTGGGGTCAGAAAGTTCACCCCTCCACTTT
CDR3aa: CASSLVGSESSPLHF

j_gene: TRBJ1-5
d_gene: NA
v_gene: TRBV11-2
abundance: many
CDR3nt: TGTGCCAGCAGCTTAAGCTGGGATAGGGGCAATCAGCCCCAGCATTTT
CDR3aa: CASSLSWDRGNQPQHF

j_gene: TRBJ2-7
d_gene: NA
v_gene: TRBV7-9
abundance: many
CDR3nt: TGTGCCAGCAGCCCCGGCGGAGGTGGGGCCTACGAGCAGTACTTC
CDR3aa: CASSPGGGGAYEQYF

j_gene: TRBJ2-2
d_gene: TRBD1
v_gene: TRBV9
abundance: NA
CDR3nt: TGTGCCAGCAGCGTAGGACGTCGAACCGGGACAGGGATTGCCGGGGAGCTGTTTTTT
CDR3aa: CASSVGRRTGTGIAGELFF

j_gene: TRBJ1-5
d_gene: NA
v_gene: TRBV12-3/TRBV12-4
abundance: many
CDR3nt: TGTGCCAGCAGTTTACCGGTCAATCAGCCCCAGCATTTT
CDR3aa: CASSLPVNQPQHF

j_gene: TRBJ2-1
d_gene: NA
v_gene: TRBV6-1
abundance: NA
CDR3nt: TGTGCCAGCAGTGCCTCCGGGACGATCAATGAGCAGTTCTTC
CDR3aa: CASSASGTINEQFF

j_gene: TRBJ2-1
d_gene: NA
v_gene: TRBV7-8
abundance: many
CDR3nt: TGTGCCAGCAGCTCGACTGCCCCGGTCGATGAGCAGTTCTTC
CDR3aa: CASSSTAPVDEQFF

j_gene: TRBJ1-1
d_gene: NA
v_gene: TRBV6-4
abundance: many
CDR3nt: TGTGCCAGCAGTGAAACTTTGGGCAGGGTAACTGAAGCTTTCTTT
CDR3aa: CASSETLGRVTEAFF

j_gene: TRBJ1-1
d_gene: NA
v_gene: TRBV2
abundance: many
CDR3nt: TGTGCCAGCAGTGAAGGAGGCAGACCGCTCAGTGAAGCTTTCTTT
CDR3aa: CASSEGGRPLSEAFF

j_gene: TRBJ1-3
d_gene: TRBD1
v_gene: TRBV6-1
abundance: NA
CDR3nt: TGTGCCAGCAGAACGACAGGGACTGGAAACACCATATATTTT
CDR3aa: CASRTTGTGNTIYF

j_gene: TRBJ1-6
d_gene: NA
v_gene: TRBV28
abundance: few
CDR3nt: TGTGCCAGCAGTTTAACGAGGGGTTGGAATTCACCCCTCCACTTT
CDR3aa: CASSLTRGWNSPLHF

j_gene: TRBJ2-7
d_gene: NA
v_gene: TRBV7-6
abundance: NA
CDR3nt: TGTGCCAGCAGCTTAGGTATGAGCTCCTACGAGCAGTACTTC
CDR3aa: CASSLGMSSYEQYF

j_gene: TRBJ2-7
d_gene: TRBD2
v_gene: TRBV6-2/TRBV6-3
abundance: few
CDR3nt: TGTGCCAGCACTCGGGAGGCCTCAGGCTCCTACGAGCAGTACTTC
CDR3aa: CASTREASGSYEQYF

j_gene: TRBJ2-7
d_gene: TRBD1
v_gene: TRBV9
abundance: few
CDR3nt: TGTGCCAGCAGCGTAGACTTGGGACAGGGCTACGAGCAGTACTTC
CDR3aa: CASSVDLGQGYEQYF

j_gene: TRBJ1-1
d_gene: NA
v_gene: TRBV20-1
abundance: many
CDR3nt: TGCAGTGCTCCTCGGGCCGGAGGCACTGAAGCTTTCTTT
CDR3aa: CSAPRAGGTEAFF

j_gene: TRBJ1-1
d_gene: NA
v_gene: TRBV2
abundance: many
CDR3nt: TGTGCCAGCAGTGTGGAGGTGAACACTGAAGCTTTCTTT
CDR3aa: CASSVEVNTEAFF

j_gene: TRBJ1-6
d_gene: TRBD1
v_gene: TRBV30
abundance: many
CDR3nt: TGTGCCTCGGACAGGAGTAGCTCCTATAATTCACCCCTCCACTTT
CDR3aa: CASDRSSSYNSPLHF

j_gene: TRBJ1-6
d_gene: TRBD1
v_gene: TRBV20-1
abundance: few
CDR3nt: TGCAGTGCTAGAGATTCTAACAGGGGTTTTTCACCCCTCCACTTT
CDR3aa: CSARDSNRGFSPLHF

j_gene: TRBJ2-3
d_gene: TRBD1
v_gene: TRBV30
abundance: many
CDR3nt: TGTGCCTGGAGTGTCCACAGGGGAGCAACGCAGTATTTT
CDR3aa: CAWSVHRGATQYF

j_gene: TRBJ2-2
d_gene: NA
v_gene: TRBV11-3
abundance: many
CDR3nt: TGTGCCAGCAGCCCGTTTGGCACCGGGGAGCTGTTTTTT
CDR3aa: CASSPFGTGELFF

j_gene: TRBJ2-1
d_gene: TRBD2
v_gene: TRBV4-1
abundance: NA
CDR3nt: TGCGCCAGCAGCCAAGATGGTCTAGCGGGAAAGCAGTTCTTC
CDR3aa: CASSQDGLAGKQFF

j_gene: TRBJ1-5
d_gene: TRBD1
v_gene: TRBV7-9
abundance: few
CDR3nt: TGTGCCAGCAGCGCAGAACAGGGGGATCAGCCCCAGCATTTT
CDR3aa: CASSAEQGDQPQHF

j_gene: TRBJ2-7
d_gene: NA
v_gene: TRBV20-1
abundance: many
CDR3nt: TGCAGTGCGAGAATTTACGAGCAGTACTTC
CDR3aa: CSARIYEQYF

j_gene: TRBJ1-4
d_gene: NA
v_gene: TRBV30
abundance: many
CDR3nt: TGTGCCTGGAGTTTAGCCGCAACTAATGAAAAACTGTTTTTT
CDR3aa: CAWSLAATNEKLFF

j_gene: TRBJ2-2
d_gene: TRBD2
v_gene: TRBV9
abundance: NA
CDR3nt: TGTGCCAGCTCGGGGGGAAGCACCGGGGAGCTGTTTTTT
CDR3aa: CASSGGSTGELFF

j_gene: TRBJ2-1
d_gene: NA
v_gene: TRBV28
abundance: many
CDR3nt: TGTGCCAGCAGTTTATGGGGCAGGGGTCTCGATGAGCAGTTCTTC
CDR3aa: CASSLWGRGLDEQFF

j_gene: TRBJ2-7
d_gene: NA
v_gene: TRBV9
abundance: many
CDR3nt: TGTGCCAGCAGCGTAGAGGCTAGCAGCTCCTACGAGCAGTACTTC
CDR3aa: CASSVEASSSYEQYF

j_gene: TRBJ2-1
d_gene: NA
v_gene: TRBV7-9
abundance: many
CDR3nt: TGTGCCAGCAGCCTACATAGGAGTATAGAGCGGTACAATGAGCAGTTCTTC
CDR3aa: CASSLHRSIERYNEQFF

j_gene: TRBJ1-6
d_gene: TRBD1
v_gene: TRBV27
abundance: few
CDR3nt: TGTGCCAGCAGTTTTATCCCCGTCGGCAGGGGGCCCCTCTCCTATAATTCACCCCTCCACTTT
CDR3aa: CASSFIPVGRGPLSYNSPLHF